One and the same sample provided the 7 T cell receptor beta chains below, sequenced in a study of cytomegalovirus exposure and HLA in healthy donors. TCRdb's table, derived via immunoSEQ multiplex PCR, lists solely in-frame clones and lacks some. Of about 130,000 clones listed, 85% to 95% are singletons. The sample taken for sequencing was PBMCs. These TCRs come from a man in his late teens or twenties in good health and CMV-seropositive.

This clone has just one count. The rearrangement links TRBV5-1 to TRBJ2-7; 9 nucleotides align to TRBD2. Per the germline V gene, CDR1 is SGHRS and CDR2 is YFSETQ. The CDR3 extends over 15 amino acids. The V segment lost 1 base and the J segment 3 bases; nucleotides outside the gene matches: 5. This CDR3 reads CASSLFAGGSYEQYF. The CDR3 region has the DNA TGCGCCAGCAGCTTGTTTGCGGGAGGGAGCTACGAGCAGTACTTC. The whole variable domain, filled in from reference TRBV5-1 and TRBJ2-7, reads KAGVTQTPRYLIKTRGQQVTLSCSPISGHRSVSWYQQTPGQGLQFLFEYFSETQRNKGNFPGRFSGRQFSNSRSEMNVSTLELGDSALYLCASSLFAGGSYEQYFGPGTRLTVT.

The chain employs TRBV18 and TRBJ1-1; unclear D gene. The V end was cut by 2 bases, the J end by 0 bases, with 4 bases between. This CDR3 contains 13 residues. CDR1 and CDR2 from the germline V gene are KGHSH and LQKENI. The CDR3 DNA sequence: TGTGCCAGCTCACCAGGCATGAACACTGAAGCTTTCTTT. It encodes CASSPGMNTEAFF.

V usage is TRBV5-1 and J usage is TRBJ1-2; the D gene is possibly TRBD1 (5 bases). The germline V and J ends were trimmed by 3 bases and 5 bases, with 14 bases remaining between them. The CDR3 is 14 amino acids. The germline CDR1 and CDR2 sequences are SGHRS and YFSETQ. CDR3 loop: CASSSTGGVYGYTF. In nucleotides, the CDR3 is TGCGCCAGCAGCTCTACGGGGGGGGTATATGGCTACACCTTC.

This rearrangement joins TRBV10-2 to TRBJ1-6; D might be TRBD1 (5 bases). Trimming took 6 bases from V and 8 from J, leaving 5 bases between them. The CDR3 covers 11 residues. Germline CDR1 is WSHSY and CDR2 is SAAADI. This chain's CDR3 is CASRGDSPLHF. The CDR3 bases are TGCGCCAGCAGAGGGGATTCACCCCTCCACTTT.

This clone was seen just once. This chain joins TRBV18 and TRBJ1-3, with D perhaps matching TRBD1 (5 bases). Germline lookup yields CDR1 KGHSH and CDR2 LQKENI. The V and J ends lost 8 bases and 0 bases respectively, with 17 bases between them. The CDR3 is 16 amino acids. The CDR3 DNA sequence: TGTGCCAGCACAATGGTTATAGGGGTCTCTGGAAACACCATATATTTT. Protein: CASTMVIGVSGNTIYF.

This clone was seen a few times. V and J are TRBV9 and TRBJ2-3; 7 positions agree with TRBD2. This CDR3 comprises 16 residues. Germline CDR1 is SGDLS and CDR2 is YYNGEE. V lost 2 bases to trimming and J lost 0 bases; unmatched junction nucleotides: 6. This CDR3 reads CASSVTFSGSTDTQYF. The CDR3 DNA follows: TGTGCCAGCAGCGTCACCTTTAGCGGGAGCACAGATACGCAGTATTTT.

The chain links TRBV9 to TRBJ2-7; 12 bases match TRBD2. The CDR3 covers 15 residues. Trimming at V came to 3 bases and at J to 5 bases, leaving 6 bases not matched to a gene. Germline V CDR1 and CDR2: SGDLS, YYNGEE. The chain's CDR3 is CASSDGLAGRNEQYF. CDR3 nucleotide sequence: TGTGCCAGCAGCGATGGACTAGCGGGAAGGAACGAGCAGTACTTC.